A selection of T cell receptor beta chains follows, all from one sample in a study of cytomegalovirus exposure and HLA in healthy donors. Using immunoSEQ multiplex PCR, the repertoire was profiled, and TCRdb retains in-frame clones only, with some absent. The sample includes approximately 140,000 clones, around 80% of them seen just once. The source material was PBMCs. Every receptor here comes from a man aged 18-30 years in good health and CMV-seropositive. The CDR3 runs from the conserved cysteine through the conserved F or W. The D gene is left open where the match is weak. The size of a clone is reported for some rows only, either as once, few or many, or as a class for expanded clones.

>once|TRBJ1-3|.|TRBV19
TGTGCCAGTACACAGGGAGTGTCTGGAAACACCATATATTTT
CASTQGVSGNTIYF
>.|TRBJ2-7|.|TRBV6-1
TGTGCCAGCAGTGAAGCCGGCGGGATCCCCCTCGAGCAGTACTTC
CASSEAGGIPLEQYF
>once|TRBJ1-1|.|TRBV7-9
TGTGCCAGCAGCCTTACAGAGAACACTGAAGCTTTCTTT
CASSLTENTEAFF
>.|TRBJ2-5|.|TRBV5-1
TGCGCCAGCACCTTGAACACAGGGCGGGAGACCCAGTACTTC
CASTLNTGRETQYF
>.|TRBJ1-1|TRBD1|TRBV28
TGTGCCAGCAGTTTACTCTCGGGACAGCCGTACACTGAAGCTTTCTTT
CASSLLSGQPYTEAFF
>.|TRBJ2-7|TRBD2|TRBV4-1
TGCGCCAGCAGCCAAGGTCTAGCGGGGCTCTCCTACGAGCAGTACTTC
CASSQGLAGLSYEQYF
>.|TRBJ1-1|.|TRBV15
TGTGCCACCAGCAGAGCACGGACAATTATTGAAGCTTTCTTT
CATSRARTIIEAFF
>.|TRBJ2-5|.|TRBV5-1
TGCGCCAGCAGTTTCAGGACAGCCGGAGAGACCCAGTACTTC
CASSFRTAGETQYF
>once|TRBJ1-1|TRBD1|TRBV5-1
TGCGCCAGCAGCCATCCTACAGGGGTTAACACTGAAGCTTTCTTT
CASSHPTGVNTEAFF
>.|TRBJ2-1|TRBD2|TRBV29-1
TGCAGTGTACCGGGGGAGGGCACGTTTCTAAGCTCCTACAATGAGCAGTTCTTC
CSVPGEGTFLSSYNEQFF
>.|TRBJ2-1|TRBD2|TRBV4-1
TGCGCCAGCAGCCAAGACAGGAGTGGGACTAGCGACAATGAGCAGTTCTTC
CASSQDRSGTSDNEQFF
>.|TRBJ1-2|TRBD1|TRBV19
TGTGCCAGTAGTATAACTCCGACAGGGAACTATGGCTACACCTTC
CASSITPTGNYGYTF
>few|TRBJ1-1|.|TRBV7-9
TGTGCCAGCAGGGACGTAGGGGCCTCCTTGGGAACTGAAGCTTTCTTT
CASRDVGASLGTEAFF
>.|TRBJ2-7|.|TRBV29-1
TGCAGCGGGGAGGACTCGTGTTGCGAGCAGTACTTC
CSGEDSCCEQYF